The rows below give T cell receptor beta chains drawn from one sample of a study of blood T cell repertoires in COVID-19. TCRdb's table, derived via immunoSEQ multiplex PCR, lists solely in-frame clones and lacks some. The sample has 150,000 or so clones; 60% to 80% are singletons. Material for sequencing was PBMCs or T cells enriched from blood (not recorded which). These receptors all come from a woman aged 50 to 65 who had recovered from COVID-19. Both conserved end residues are part of each CDR3. The order of the fields is clone size, J gene, V gene, D gene, CDR3 protein, CDR3 DNA. D genes are given only for firm matches. Expanded clones get a size class; other rows say once, few or many, or leave the size out.

size: .; J: TRBJ1-1; V: TRBV9; D: TRBD1; CDR3: CASSTRQGSTEAFF; DNA: TGTGCCAGCAGCACCCGACAGGGAAGCACTGAAGCTTTCTTT
size: .; J: TRBJ1-3; V: TRBV11-2; D: .; CDR3: CASSLPAGNTIYF; DNA: TGTGCCAGCAGCTTACCAGCTGGAAACACCATATATTTT
size: .; J: TRBJ1-5; V: TRBV4-1; D: .; CDR3: CASSQDSLGARQPQHF; DNA: TGCGCCAGCAGCCAAGACTCGCTGGGGGCCCGTCAGCCCCAGCATTTT
size: .; J: TRBJ1-1; V: TRBV5-4; D: .; CDR3: CASSYPQGQNTEAFF; DNA: TGTGCCAGCAGCTATCCACAGGGCCAGAACACTGAAGCTTTCTTT
size: .; J: TRBJ1-5; V: TRBV6-5; D: .; CDR3: CASSYRQSDQPQHF; DNA: TGTGCCAGCAGTTATCGACAGAGTGATCAGCCCCAGCATTTT
size: .; J: TRBJ2-7; V: TRBV6-5; D: .; CDR3: CASSLTKGEQYF; DNA: TGTGCCAGCAGTCTAACAAAGGGGGAGCAGTACTTC
size: few; J: TRBJ1-1; V: TRBV7-2; D: TRBD1; CDR3: CASRTDRGNLNTEAFF; DNA: TGTGCCAGCAGGACCGACAGGGGCAATCTGAACACTGAAGCTTTCTTT
size: .; J: TRBJ1-1; V: TRBV5-8; D: .; CDR3: CASSLDQKYTEAFF; DNA: TGTGCCAGCAGCTTGGACCAGAAGTACACTGAAGCTTTCTTT
size: once; J: TRBJ1-2; V: TRBV21-1; D: .; CDR3: CASSTLPTAPGGYTF; DNA: TGTGCCAGCAGCACCCTTCCGACAGCACCGGGTGGCTACACCTTC
size: .; J: TRBJ1-4; V: TRBV6-5; D: TRBD1; CDR3: CASSYSHRGDEKLFF; DNA: TGTGCCAGCAGTTACTCGCACAGGGGGGATGAAAAACTGTTTTTT
size: .; J: TRBJ1-3; V: TRBV28; D: TRBD1; CDR3: CASSLGTGYGNTIYF; DNA: TGTGCCAGCAGTCTGGGGACAGGGTACGGAAACACCATATATTTT
size: .; J: TRBJ2-7; V: TRBV30; D: TRBD2; CDR3: CAWRRAGGPEQYF; DNA: TGTGCCTGGAGGCGGGCGGGAGGACCCGAGCAGTACTTC
size: .; J: TRBJ2-1; V: TRBV11-2; D: TRBD2; CDR3: CASSFTSGPDNEQFF; DNA: TGTGCCAGCAGCTTTACTAGCGGACCAGACAATGAGCAGTTCTTC
size: .; J: TRBJ2-1; V: TRBV5-1; D: TRBD2; CDR3: CASRSTSGGYNEQFF; DNA: TGCGCCAGCAGGTCTACTAGCGGGGGTTACAATGAGCAGTTCTTC
size: .; J: TRBJ2-3; V: TRBV13; D: .; CDR3: CASSLRGVGTDTQYF; DNA: TGTGCCAGCAGCTTAAGAGGAGTTGGAACAGATACGCAGTATTTT